The 18 T cell receptor beta chains reported below all come from one sample, sequenced in a study of post-analysis software for immune sequencing data. Unique-molecular-identifier-tagged TCR beta cDNA libraries were used. Via MiXCR, TCRdb re-called the PCR reads, giving one row per CDR3 protein. The top ten hold around 3.7% of the sample, which has about 200,000 distinct CDR3 sequences, around 30% seen once. Antigens for these TCRs are unknown. Broader study findings: TRBV segments more frequent in patients than in controls numbered a few and included TRBV5-6, TRBV5-1 and TRBV20-1.

The sequencing input was blood. The receptors were sampled from a girl under 18 with multiple sclerosis.

The V gene is TRBV15, the J gene TRBJ1-3; D remains ambiguous. Germline CDR1 LNHNV, CDR2 YYDKDF (reference sequence). The ends were cut back, 2 bases at V and 2 bases at J, with 16 bases in the middle. CDR3 length equals 17 residues. The CDR3 region has the DNA TGTGCCACCAGCAGACTACCCGTCGAACCGCCTGGAAACACCATATATTTT. This gives the protein CATSRLPVEPPGNTIYF. The full variable domain, rest sourced from reference TRBV15 and TRBJ1-3, is DAMVIQNPRYQVTQFGKPVTLSCSQTLNHNVMYWYQQKSSQAPKLLFHYYDKDFNNEADTPDNFQSRRPNTSFCFLDIRSPGLGDTAMYLCATSRLPVEPPGNTIYFGEGSWLTVV.

Only a few counts were recorded for this clonotype. CDR3 coding DNA: TGTGCCAGCAGATTTATGTCCCAGGGAGCGGGAGATACGCAGTATTTT. Its translation is CASRFMSQGAGDTQYF. The chain joins TRBV28 to TRBJ2-3, with TRBD2 as a possible D gene (6 bases). Germline CDR1 MDHEN, CDR2 SYDVKM. The V gene lost 6 bases and the J gene lost 5 bases, with 21 bases spanning the gap. This CDR3 contains 16 residues. The full variable domain, rest sourced from reference TRBV28 and TRBJ2-3, is DVKVTQSSRYLVKRTGEKVFLECVQDMDHENMFWYRQDPGLGLRLIYFSYDVKMKEKGDIPEGYSVSREKKERFSLILESASTNQTSMYLCASRFMSQGAGDTQYFGPGTRLTVL.

Note on this clonotype: A single base separates this from a much larger clone, so it may be a read error. The rearrangement links TRBV13 to TRBJ2-4; D assignment may be TRBD1 or TRBD2 (5 bases each). The CDR3 covers 17 residues. From germline, CDR1 is PRHDT and CDR2 FYEKMQ (reference sequence). V was clipped by 6 bases and J by 10 bases, with 28 bases between them. The CDR3 here is CASSYANRDALEGIQYF. CDR3 nucleotides: TGTGCCAGCAGTTACGCAAACCGGGACGCACTAGAAGGTATTCAGTACTTC. Combining the CDR3 with reference TRBV13 and TRBJ2-4 gives the whole variable domain AAGVIQSPRHLIKEKRETATLKCYPIPRHDTVYWYQQGPGQDPQFLISFYEKMQSDKGSIPDRFSAQQFSDYHSELNMSSLELGDSALYFCASSYANRDALEGIQYFGAGTRLSVL.

The chain joins TRBV7-2 to TRBJ2-7; 10 bases are shared with TRBD2. CDR1 and CDR2 (germline): SGHTA, FQGNSA. CDR3 length: 16 amino acids. V shed 5 bases and J 7 bases; nucleotides not matched to a gene: 14. The CDR3: CASSPRLAGVYNEQYF. In nucleotides, the CDR3 is TGTGCCAGCAGCCCGAGGCTAGCGGGAGTCTACAATGAGCAGTACTTC.

Ten or more counts support this clonotype. As DNA, the CDR3 is TGTGCCACCAGCAGAGGGTTCGGGCAGGCCAGCTACGAGCAGTACTTC. Translation gives CATSRGFGQASYEQYF. The V and J genes are TRBV15 and TRBJ2-7; D unclear. In germline, CDR1 is LNHNV, CDR2 YYDKDF (reference sequence). V was shortened by 1 base and J by 3 bases, with 16 bases between the two germline ends. The CDR3 runs 16 residues.

V is TRBV12-3 or TRBV12-4 and J is TRBJ2-2, with D possibly being TRBD2 (6 bases). This CDR3 is built from 14 residues. Trimming pared 2 bases from V and 7 bases from J, leaving 11 bases between. This CDR3 reads CASSLRTTGGELFF. The CDR3 DNA sequence: TGTGCCAGCAGTTTAAGGACTACGGGCGGGGAGCTGTTTTTT.

This clonotype has ten or more counts. The rearrangement links TRBV7-9 to TRBJ2-7; TRBD1 agrees at 9 bases. Germline lookup yields CDR1 SEHNR and CDR2 FQNEAQ (reference sequence). J was trimmed by 6 bases and V by 3 bases; bases with no gene match: 9. The CDR3 totals 15 residues. CDR3 region: CASSFGQGSRSEQYF. CDR3 nucleotides: TGTGCCAGCAGCTTCGGACAGGGGAGTCGATCCGAGCAGTACTTC. Variable domain in full (rest from reference TRBV7-9 and TRBJ2-7): DTGVSQNPRHKITKRGQNVTFRCDPISEHNRLYWYRQTLGQGPEFLTYFQNEAQLEKSRLLSDRFSAERPKGSFSTLEIQRTEQGDSAMYLCASSFGQGSRSEQYFGPGTRLTVT.

This clonotype was seen at least ten times. V usage is TRBV12-3 or TRBV12-4 and J usage is TRBJ1-2; weak D call: TRBD1 (5 bases). V was trimmed by 5 bases and J by 4 bases, leaving 17 bases between them. This CDR3 region has 15 residues. CDR3 coding DNA: TGTGCCAGCAGTCCCTACGGGGGTTCGGGCTATGGCTACACCTTC. Encoded protein: CASSPYGGSGYGYTF.

This clonotype was counted many times. The gene calls are TRBV18 and TRBJ2-7; 7 nucleotides match TRBD1. Germline V gives CDR1 KGHSH, CDR2 LQKENI. The CDR3 is 14 residues long. V was clipped by 2 bases and J by 5 bases; unmatched bases: 6. The CDR3 nucleotides are TGTGCCAGCTCACCAAGACAGGGAGTCGACGAGCAGTACTTC. Residues: CASSPRQGVDEQYF.

This clonotype has just a few counts. This chain joins TRBV20-1 and TRBJ2-1; TRBD2 matches at 13 bases. V dropped 1 base and J dropped 3; count of bases not matched to a gene: 9. The CDR3 sequence is 18 residues long. The germline V gene has CDR1 DFQATT and CDR2 SNEGSKA (reference sequence). CDR3 sequence: CSARVLSTSGGDYNEQFF. In nucleotides, the CDR3 is TGCAGTGCTAGAGTTCTCTCTACTAGCGGGGGGGACTACAATGAGCAGTTCTTC.

Note on this clonotype: This sequence may be a read error, since a much larger clone differs from it by one base. V is TRBV3-1 and J is TRBJ2-3; a weak D match, TRBD2 (7 bases). The CDR3 spans 15 residues. V lost 4 bases and J 10 bases, leaving 21 bases between the germline ends. Germline V gene data show CDR1 as LGHDT and CDR2 as YNNKEL (reference sequence). The CDR3: CASSPRRGGRDPQYF. The CDR3 nucleotides read TGTGCCAGCAGCCCTCGAAGGGGGGGGCGGGATCCGCAGTATTTT.

The chain links TRBV6-6 to TRBJ1-5, with TRBD1 matching 7 bases. The V and J ends lost 10 bases and 4 bases, in that order; junction bases with no gene match: 16. This CDR3 contains 16 residues. Germline-derived CDR1 and CDR2 are MNHNY and SVGAGI (reference sequence). In DNA, the CDR3 is TGTGCCACCGATCCTCCGGGACAGACTCTTAATCAGCCCCAGCATTTT. As protein: CATDPPGQTLNQPQHF.

This rearrangement joins TRBV5-1 to TRBJ2-3; D possibly corresponds to TRBD2 (6 bases). Germline V gene data show CDR1 as SGHRS and CDR2 as YFSETQ. This CDR3 has 17 amino acids. Trimming stripped 0 bases from V and 0 bases from J, with 14 bases between. In DNA, the CDR3 is TGCGCCAGCAGCTTGGCCAGGACGGGGAGGAGCACAGATACGCAGTATTTT. Its translation: CASSLARTGRSTDTQYF.

This sequence joins TRBV5-1 and TRBJ1-6; no clear D gene. Germline V gene lookup returns CDR1 SGHRS and CDR2 YFSETQ. This CDR3 is 15 amino acids long. The V and J ends lost 0 bases and 7 bases respectively, with 11 bases between them. In DNA form, the CDR3 reads TGCGCCAGCAGCTTGGGGGAAAACCCAAATTCACCCCTCCACTTT. It specifies CASSLGENPNSPLHF.

This chain uses TRBV29-1 with TRBJ2-4; 10 positions agree with TRBD1. The DNA end favors TRBJ2-7, so the J call may be wrong. The CDR3 runs 13 residues. The germline gives CDR1 SQVTM, CDR2 ANQGSEA. The CDR3 coding sequence is TGCAGCGTTGGGACAGGGGGGGAAGGCGAGCAGTACTTC. It yields the protein CSVGTGGEGEQYF.

As for this clonotype: A much larger clone lies a single base off, so this may be a read error. The chain recombines TRBV29-1 with TRBJ2-3; TRBD2 agrees at 10 bases. This CDR3 is built from 16 residues. Germline CDR1 and CDR2: SQVTM and ANQGSEA. The CDR3 nucleotides are TGCAGCGTTTTCGCCACTAGCGGGGCAATAACAGATCCGCAGTATTTT. Translated, it gives CSVFATSGAITDPQYF.

The chain recombines TRBV11-2 with TRBJ2-3; no definite D call. The germline V and J ends were trimmed by 1 base and 4 bases, with 15 bases remaining between them. From germline, CDR1 is SGHAT and CDR2 FQNNGV. CDR3 length: 16 residues. In DNA form, the CDR3 reads TGTGCCAGCAGCTTAGGCGCCTATGTGAAGTCAGATACGCAGTATTTT. Encoded protein: CASSLGAYVKSDTQYF.

The chain joins TRBV2 to TRBJ2-7; maybe TRBD1 (6 bases). Per the germline V gene, CDR1 is SNHLY and CDR2 is FYNNEI. There are 17 residues in the CDR3. Trimming left V 4 bases short and J 0 bases short, with 19 bases between. The chain's CDR3 is CASSANTDRISSYEQYF. CDR3 nucleotides: TGTGCCAGCAGTGCAAATACCGACAGGATTAGCTCCTACGAGCAGTACTTC.